A selection of T cell receptor beta chains follows, all from one sample in a study of Ad26.COV2.S vaccination and SARS-CoV-2 variants. Repertoires were generated with immunoSEQ multiplex PCR, while TCRdb's copy carries only in-frame clones and drops some. Of 300,000 to 500,000 clones listed, less than 90% are singletons. This material consisted of peripheral blood, taken in a trial of Ad26.COV2.S vaccine versus placebo. Source of these receptors: a person aged 18 to 65 who received the Ad26.COV2.S COVID-19 vaccine or a placebo. CDR3s include the opening cysteine and the closing phenylalanine or tryptophan. D genes are given only for firm matches. Part of the rows lack a size; the others show once, few, many or a class for expanded clones.

j_gene,v_gene,d_gene,len,abundance,CDR3nt,CDR3aa
TRBJ1-6,TRBV6-5,NA,13,once,TGTGCCAGCAGTTTCGCAGTGAATTCACCCCTCCACTTT,CASSFAVNSPLHF
TRBJ1-1,TRBV15,NA,15,NA,TGTGCCACCAGAGGGACCGGGCCCCGGGAGACTGAAGCTTTCTTT,CATRGTGPRETEAFF
TRBJ1-5,TRBV19,TRBD1,17,NA,TGTGCCAGTAATACTCCCACAGGGGGCTTGGGCAATCAGCCCCAGCATTTT,CASNTPTGGLGNQPQHF
TRBJ1-1,TRBV19,TRBD1,16,few,TGTGCCAGTAGTCTCGGGACAGGGCTTAAGGGCACTGAAGCTTTCTTT,CASSLGTGLKGTEAFF
TRBJ2-7,TRBV6-6,NA,16,NA,TGTGCCAGCAGCTCCTCCGGACTGAGGGCGGCCTACGAGCAGTACTTC,CASSSSGLRAAYEQYF
TRBJ2-7,TRBV27,NA,14,NA,TGTGCCAGCAGTTTAGCAGGAAGCTCCTACGAGCAGTACTTC,CASSLAGSSYEQYF
TRBJ1-1,TRBV25-1,NA,13,NA,TGTGCCAGCAGTCCGGGGGCGCGGACTGAAGCTTTCTTT,CASSPGARTEAFF
TRBJ2-3,TRBV27,NA,13,NA,TGTGCCAGCAGTTTATCGGGTGAGGATACGCAGTATTTT,CASSLSGEDTQYF
TRBJ1-1,TRBV10-1,NA,14,NA,TGCGCCAGCAGTGAGTCACAGGTGAACACTGAAGCTTTCTTT,CASSESQVNTEAFF
TRBJ1-5,TRBV6-5,NA,16,NA,TGTGCCAGCAGTTACGAGTTTGGGGGGAACGATCAGCCCCAGCATTTT,CASSYEFGGNDQPQHF
TRBJ1-1,TRBV4-1,NA,17,few,TGCGCCAGCAGCCAGGGGGAGATTGGGGGCAGGAACACTGAAGCTTTCTTT,CASSQGEIGGRNTEAFF
TRBJ2-1,TRBV4-1,NA,15,few,TGCGCCAGCAGCCAAGACACTAGTTCTGCCAATGAGCAGTTCTTC,CASSQDTSSANEQFF
TRBJ2-5,TRBV12-5,NA,14,NA,TGTGCTAGTGGTTTGGTACAGTTGAAAGAGACCCAGTACTTC,CASGLVQLKETQYF
TRBJ2-5,TRBV19,NA,15,once,TGTGCCAGTAGCCGTGGGACTGGGTACCAAGAGACCCAGTACTTC,CASSRGTGYQETQYF
TRBJ2-3,TRBV29-1,NA,12,NA,TGCAGCGTTGTACAGGGCACAGATACGCAGTATTTT,CSVVQGTDTQYF
TRBJ1-2,TRBV2,NA,13,few,TGTGCCAGTTCTAAGGGGACGGTTGGTGGCTACACCTTC,CASSKGTVGGYTF
TRBJ1-2,TRBV12-3/TRBV12-4,NA,12,NA,TGTGCCAGCAGTTTAGGCCTCTATGGCTACACCTTC,CASSLGLYGYTF